What follows is one TCR beta chain and its context. Its antigen is undetermined. Here immunoSEQ multiplex PCR was the method, and the copy in TCRdb shows in-frame clones only, minus some. The data hold tens of thousands of clones, with about 93% observed a single time. This sample is part of a study of OX40 agonist ivuxolimab in advanced cancers. Study conclusions and caveats: Partial responders at 0.1-3.0 mg/kg showed near-lowest clonal expansion.

This CDR3 region has 13 residues. CDR1 and CDR2 (germline): SNHLY, FYNNEI. With 6 bases removed from V and 1 base from J, the gap between germline ends came to 9 bases. The TCR originated in an adult with an advanced solid tumor such as melanoma, head and neck, liver or kidney cancer. V is TRBV2 and J is TRBJ1-1, with D uncertain. The sample was CD4+ or CD8+ T cells sorted from blood, taken in a trial of the OX40 agonist ivuxolimab. The DNA for the CDR3 is TGTGCCAGCAGGCCCGAAAGGAACACTGAAGCTTTCTTT. Residues: CASRPERNTEAFF.